This T cell receptor beta chain emerged from a study of T cells in Graves' hyperthyroidism and ophthalmopathy. The V gene end was trimmed by 7 bases and the J gene end by 4 bases; junction bases not matched to a gene: 6. Germline-derived CDR1 and CDR2 are SNHLY and FYNNEI. CDR3 length equals 14 residues. As regards this clonotype: With a much larger clone just one base away, this may be a read error.

The source material, RNA transcripts, was used to amplify TCR beta CDR3 regions. Initially, a first-round RT-PCR of the TCR CDR3 employed the HTBI primer set. TCRdb ran MiXCR on the multiplex PCR reads and lists one entry per CDR3 protein. The table includes roughly 400,000 distinct CDR3 sequences, about 14% detected once. V is TRBV2 and J is TRBJ2-2, with 7 nucleotides matching TRBD2. This sequence was found in a man aged 50-59 years with Graves' ophthalmopathy. Sequencing input: blood. CDR3 coding DNA: TGTGCCAGCACAGGCGGGGGAGTCACCGGGGAGCTGTTTTTT. This encodes CASTGGGVTGELFF.